The present T cell receptor beta chain was sequenced within a study of Ad26.COV2.S vaccination and SARS-CoV-2 variants (dated by TCRdb to the early 2020s). Study-level background: Vaccine-arm donors were drawn from COV1001, a multicentre, randomized, double-blind, placebo-controlled phase I-IIa trial of Ad26.COV2.S in healthy adults. The TCR-sequenced set comprised about 32 samples: about 19 Ad26.COV2.S vaccine recipients, 5 placebo recipients and 8 SARS-CoV-2 convalescent individuals. Sequencing of the TCRbeta repertoire served to evaluate the specificity and breadth of SARS-CoV-2-reactive T cell receptors following Ad26.COV2.S vaccination. Investigators did not know the trial group allocation while performing experiments and assessing outcomes. Participants in the trial were split at random into five groups of five each, receiving low-dose or high-dose Ad26.COV2.S once or twice, or else placebo on both occasions. Dosing of Ad26.COV2.S was intramuscular, at either 5x10^10 or 1x10^11 viral particles, delivered as one shot or as two shots spaced 56 days apart. The research as a whole found: After vaccination, spike-specific CD8+ and CD4+ T cell responses were reported to show substantial breadth. The study was not powered for comparison of responses between vaccine doses or regimens. The authors noted that the TCR breadth and depth analyses may have underestimated total T cell responses. Compared with placebo recipients, Ad26.COV2.S recipients showed higher spike-specific TCR breadth (P = 0.0014). Non-spike TCR breadth was comparable between vaccine and placebo recipients, consistent with the vaccine containing only spike.

This clone has only one observation. The specificity of this receptor is unknown. No qualities accompany the bases; no much larger clone lies one base away. TCRbeta CDR3 regions were sequenced with the immunoSEQ Assay. After extraction, genomic DNA underwent amplification by bias-controlled multiplex PCR, followed by high-throughput sequencing. Concerning the study's data processing: To quantify the absolute abundance of every unique TCRbeta CDR3 region, sequences were collapsed and filtered. T cell fraction was estimated by normalizing TCRbeta template counts to usable DNA, with usable DNA measured through amplification of reference genes found in all nucleated cells. Repertoire TCRs were annotated as SARS-CoV-2-specific by exact matching of V gene, CDR3 amino acid sequence and J gene to a known reactive TCR set. MIRA supplied the reference SARS-CoV-2 TCR set, which was filtered for enrichment in COVID-19-positive ImmuneCODE repertoires so that public or cross-reactive TCRs were removed. Using the MIRA antigens, annotated TCRs were further analysed by specific ORF or by position within an ORF. Breadth was defined as annotated unique rearrangements over total unique productive rearrangements; depth was the summed frequency of those rearrangements. Two-sided Wilcoxon rank-sum tests were applied when comparing TCR breadth between groups. Imported from immuneACCESS, the table was reduced by TCRdb to in-frame sequences with V and J called. These copies leave out some clones; in studies compared against another copy, an unresolved V gene accounts for under half, and the cause of the remainder is not known. V and J calls and clone size are copied from that table; D and trimming were computed from the DNA. This sample lists around 340,000 clones; 86% were detected once. Of the sample, around a tenth is held by the ten largest clones.

The CDR3 sequence holds 15 residues, the cysteine and phenylalanine included. Of all the DNA, just the CDR3 is kept, 45 bases in frame from base 1. From V the trimming removes 2 bases and from J it removes 1 base, while the gene matches leave 5 bases of the junction unaccounted for. CDR1 MRHNA and CDR2 SNTAGT are derived from the germline V gene. The meaning of the sample's treatment or condition label: over 15 received Ad26.COV2.S at low or high dose, single or two shots; a few received placebo; per-sample allocation not given. For vaccine and placebo recipients, the sequenced repertoires came from samples collected on day 63 after the first injection. Cohort 1b enrolled 25 to 30 adults aged 18-55 years at a single site in Boston, USA, between 29 July and 7 August 2020. Ad26.COV2.S was a replication-incompetent adenovirus type 26 vector expressing a prefusion-stabilized SARS-CoV-2 spike protein from the original Wuhan strain.

The chain links TRBV6-4 with TRBJ2-7, with 7 middle bases fitting TRBD2. The TCR sequence derives from a person aged 18-65 years who received the Ad26.COV2.S COVID-19 vaccine or a placebo. Sequences were derived from peripheral blood, sampled in a trial of Ad26.COV2.S vaccine versus placebo. The CDR3 loop reads CASSDAGGGSYEQYF. In nucleotides, the sequence is TGTGCCAGCAGTGACGCTGGCGGGGGATCCTACGAGCAGTACTTC.